The table lists the clone carrying this T cell receptor beta chain with many counts. The germline gene is not matched at one end of the junction; a read error may be the cause. The sample belongs to a study of T cells in Graves' hyperthyroidism and ophthalmopathy. CDR3 length equals 14 residues. Germline V lookup: CDR1 LNHNV, CDR2 YYDKDF (reference sequence). Researchers amplified the TCR beta CDR3 regions from RNA transcripts. Primed by the HTBI set, a first-round RT-PCR was run on the TCR CDR3. One entry per CDR3 protein results from TCRdb running MiXCR on the multiplex PCR reads. Of about 280,000 distinct CDR3 sequences in the sample, 25% were seen once. Clinical symptoms, serum thyroxine, TRAb, thyroid ultrasound and orbital computed tomography informed diagnoses.

The specimen was blood. The chain carries TRBV15 and TRBJ2-5, with 7 bases identical to TRBD1. This receptor was taken from a man aged 35-49 years with Graves' hyperthyroidism that later progressed to Graves' ophthalmopathy. The CDR3 sequence is CATSRGRGQEAQYF. The CDR3 DNA is TGTGCCACCAGCAGGGGTAGGGGGCAAGAGGCCCAGTACTTC.